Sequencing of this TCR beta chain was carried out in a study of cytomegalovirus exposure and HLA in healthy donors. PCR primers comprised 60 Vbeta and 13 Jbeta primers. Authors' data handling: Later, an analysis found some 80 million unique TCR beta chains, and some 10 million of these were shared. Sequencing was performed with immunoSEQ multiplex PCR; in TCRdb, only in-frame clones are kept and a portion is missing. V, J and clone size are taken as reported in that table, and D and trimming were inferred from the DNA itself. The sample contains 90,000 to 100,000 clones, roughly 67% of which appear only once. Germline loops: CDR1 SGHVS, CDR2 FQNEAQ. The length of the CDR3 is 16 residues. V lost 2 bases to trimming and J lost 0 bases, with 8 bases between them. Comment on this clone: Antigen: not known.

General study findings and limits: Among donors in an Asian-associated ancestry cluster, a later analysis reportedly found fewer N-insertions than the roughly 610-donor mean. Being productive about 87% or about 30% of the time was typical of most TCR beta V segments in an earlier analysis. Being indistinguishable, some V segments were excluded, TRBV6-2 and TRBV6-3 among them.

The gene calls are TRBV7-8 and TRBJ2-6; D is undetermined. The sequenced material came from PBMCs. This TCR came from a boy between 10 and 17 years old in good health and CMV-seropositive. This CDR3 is CASSLLSGSGANVLTF. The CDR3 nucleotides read TGTGCCAGCAGCTTACTGTCAGGCTCTGGGGCCAACGTCCTGACTTTC.